One and the same sample provided the 21 T cell receptor beta chains below, sequenced in a study of human versus mouse CDR3 diversity and MHC coevolution. Only in-frame clones appear in the TCRdb table, and some are missing; sequencing was by immunoSEQ multiplex PCR. The data show more than 60,000 clones, 85% to 95% seen once. Sample: naive CD4+ T cells from blood. Subset indicated: CD45RO-negative CD62L-positive naive CD4 T cells. These receptors were taken from a person aged 25 to 75 in good health.

The genes are TRBV4-1 and TRBJ1-1, with D perhaps TRBD1 (6 bases). V dropped 2 bases and J dropped 4 bases, with 14 bases sitting between them. Germline loops: CDR1 MGHRA, CDR2 YSYEKL. This CDR3 has 15 amino acids. DNA for the CDR3: TGCGCCAGCAGCCAACAACCAGGGGTGGGCACTGAAGCTTTCTTT. Its protein is CASSQQPGVGTEAFF.

V and J are TRBV9 and TRBJ2-5; 10 bases line up with TRBD2. V trimming: 0 bases; J trimming: 5 bases; junction bases outside the gene matches: 4. The CDR3 consists of 15 residues. CDR1 is SGDLS, CDR2 YYNGEE, per germline. The CDR3 loop is CASSVATSGVETQYF. CDR3 DNA sequence: TGTGCCAGCAGCGTAGCTACTAGCGGGGTTGAGACCCAGTACTTC.

The CDR3 DNA reads as TGTGCCTGGAGTGTACAGTTCTCTGGAAACACCATATATTTT. Translation: CAWSVQFSGNTIYF. This chain uses TRBV30 with TRBJ1-3; D gene unclear. Germline V gene lookup returns CDR1 GTSNPN and CDR2 SVGIG (reference sequence). This CDR3 comprises 14 residues. Trimming removed 0 bases at V and 0 bases at J, with 6 bases between. The whole variable domain, filled in from reference TRBV30 and TRBJ1-3, reads SQTIHQWPATLVQPVGSPLSLECTVEGTSNPNLYWYRQAAGRGLQLLFYSVGIGQISSEVPQNLSASRPQDRQFILSSKKLLLSDSGFYLCAWSVQFSGNTIYFGEGSWLTVV.

The V and J genes are TRBV6-1 and TRBJ1-4; the D gene is possibly TRBD1 (5 bases). Germline V gene sequence: CDR1 MNHNS, CDR2 SASEGT. The CDR3 extends over 14 amino acids. V was cut by 6 bases and J by 2 bases, with 10 bases left in between. The CDR3 reads CASRQGGTNEKLFF. DNA for the CDR3: TGTGCCAGCAGGCAGGGAGGTACTAATGAAAAACTGTTTTTT.

The chain uses TRBV2 and TRBJ1-2, with TRBD1 matching over 9 bases. CDR1 is SNHLY and CDR2 is FYNNEI in the germline V gene. The CDR3 is 14 amino acids. The V gene end was trimmed by 6 bases and the J gene end by 4 bases; junction bases not matched to a gene: 6. The CDR3 coding sequence is TGTGCCAGCAGCAACAGGGGGCGTAGCTATGGCTACACCTTC. Protein product: CASSNRGRSYGYTF.

The J gene is TRBJ2-1, the V gene TRBV15, with D unresolved. V lost 0 bases, J lost 1 base, and 16 bases lay in between. From germline, CDR1 is LNHNV and CDR2 YYDKDF (reference sequence). The CDR3 totals 18 residues. The chain's CDR3 is CATSRDGMAGRSYNEQFF. The CDR3 bases are TGTGCCACCAGCAGAGATGGTATGGCAGGCCGATCCTACAATGAGCAGTTCTTC.

The V and J genes are TRBV27 and TRBJ1-2; possible D gene TRBD1, 6 bases. Looked up from germline, CDR1 is MNHEY and CDR2 is SMNVEV (reference sequence). This CDR3 comprises 13 residues. Deletions cut 7 bases from V and 2 bases from J, with 11 bases between. Here the CDR3 DNA reads TGTGCCAGCAAGGAGAGGGGGAACTATGGCTACACCTTC. Amino acid sequence: CASKERGNYGYTF.

The chain uses TRBV28 and TRBJ2-3; D gene ambiguous. Germline V CDR1 and CDR2: MDHEN, SYDVKM. The ends were cut back, 5 bases at V and 1 base at J, with 10 bases in the middle. CDR3 size: 14 residues. As DNA, the CDR3 is TGTGCCAGCAGTCCCGTTAGCCGCACAGATACGCAGTATTTT. Protein sequence: CASSPVSRTDTQYF.

In its sample, this clone was seen a few times. The V gene is TRBV19, the J gene TRBJ1-1; no firm D call. V shed 3 bases and J shed 3 bases, with 14 bases lying between them. The length of the CDR3 is 15 residues. Germline loops: CDR1 LNHDA, CDR2 SQIVND (reference sequence). CDR3 coding DNA: TGTGCCAGTAGTATTGACCCATACGGGGACACTGAAGCTTTCTTT. Protein product: CASSIDPYGDTEAFF.

This rearrangement joins TRBV6-5 to TRBJ1-2, with 9 bases matching TRBD1. Germline values: CDR1 MNHEY, CDR2 SVGAGI. CDR3 length: 12 residues. The V gene end was trimmed by 7 bases and the J gene end by 7 bases; junction bases not matched to a gene: 4. CDR3 region: CASTWDRVGYTF. In DNA form, the CDR3 reads TGTGCCAGCACCTGGGACAGGGTTGGCTACACCTTC.

The genes are TRBV18 and TRBJ2-7; 7 nucleotides match TRBD1. The germline CDR1 and CDR2 sequences are KGHSH and LQKENI. This CDR3 comprises 15 residues. V dropped 2 bases and J dropped 1; count of bases not matched to a gene: 5. The DNA for the CDR3 is TGTGCCAGCTCACCAGTGACAGGGTCTTCCTACGAGCAGTACTTC. This translates into CASSPVTGSSYEQYF.

The chain uses TRBV19 and TRBJ2-7, with 7 bases aligning to TRBD2. The V gene's germline CDR1 is LNHDA and CDR2 SQIVND (reference sequence). With 10 bases clipped from V and 4 bases from J, the junction kept 13 bases outside the gene matches. The CDR3 has 14 amino acids. The chain's CDR3 is CATGGGNFRYEQYF. CDR3 DNA: TGTGCCACGGGAGGTGGCAATTTTCGTTACGAGCAGTACTTC.

V and J are TRBV4-1 and TRBJ1-3, with D possibly matching TRBD1 (5 bases). The germline V gene encodes CDR1 MGHRA and CDR2 YSYEKL. Trimming stripped 4 bases from V and 0 bases from J, with 16 bases between. CDR3 length: 17 residues. The CDR3 loop reads CASSLGLQAGSGNTIYF. CDR3 sequence (DNA): TGCGCCAGCAGCCTGGGGTTACAGGCCGGCTCTGGAAACACCATATATTTT.

This clone showed up just a few times. The chain uses TRBV6-6 and TRBJ1-3, with D unresolved. CDR1 is MNHNY and CDR2 is SVGAGI in the germline V gene (reference sequence). With 5 bases removed from V and 0 bases from J, the gap between germline ends came to 14 bases. The length of the CDR3 is 16 residues. CDR3: CASSPMQVLSGNTIYF. Here the CDR3 DNA reads TGTGCCAGCAGTCCTATGCAGGTACTCTCTGGAAACACCATATATTTT.

The chain uses TRBV28 and TRBJ1-3; D is perhaps TRBD1 (6 bases). With 6 bases removed from V and 7 bases from J, the gap between germline ends came to 16 bases. The length of the CDR3 is 14 residues. The germline V gene has CDR1 MDHEN and CDR2 SYDVKM. CDR3 nucleotide sequence: TGTGCCAGCAGCCCTCGACAGGACCCGAACACCATATATTTT. It yields the protein CASSPRQDPNTIYF.

The chain joins TRBV6-4 to TRBJ2-2; 10 positions agree with TRBD2. The CDR3 runs to 22 residues. V was pared by 2 bases and J by 3 bases, with 21 bases of the junction left unmatched. The germline CDR1 and CDR2 sequences are MRHNA and SNTAGT. The CDR3 DNA follows: TGTGCCAGCAGTGACCAAAGCGGCACACTAGCGGGGTCTGGGGCAGACACCGGGGAGCTGTTTTTT. It is translated as CASSDQSGTLAGSGADTGELFF.

The chain recombines TRBV28 with TRBJ1-2; 8 nucleotides align to TRBD1. CDR1 MDHEN and CDR2 SYDVKM come from the germline V gene. The CDR3 consists of 15 residues. V trimming: 2 bases; J trimming: 8 bases; junction bases outside the gene matches: 10. This chain's CDR3 is CASSLEDRVGEGYTF. The DNA for the CDR3 is TGTGCCAGCAGTTTAGAGGACAGGGTGGGGGAGGGCTACACCTTC.

The chain joins TRBV2 to TRBJ1-2; D may be TRBD1 (5 bases). The length of the CDR3 is 13 residues. Germline CDR1 SNHLY, CDR2 FYNNEI. The V end was cut by 2 bases, the J end by 7 bases, with 11 bases between. The CDR3 loop is CASSEMGTGGYTF. As DNA, the CDR3 is TGTGCCAGCAGTGAAATGGGTACAGGTGGCTACACCTTC.

The chain is built from TRBV9 and TRBJ2-3; D gene uncertain. The CDR3 has 14 amino acids. Trimming pared 0 bases from V and 0 bases from J, leaving 5 bases between. CDR1 is SGDLS and CDR2 is YYNGEE in the germline V gene. The CDR3 nucleotides are TGTGCCAGCAGCGTAGATCCTAGCACAGATACGCAGTATTTT. Translated: CASSVDPSTDTQYF.

This chain links TRBV6-1 with TRBJ1-2, with TRBD1 matching 7 bases. The CDR3 runs 15 residues. V lost 2 bases and J lost 2; bases outside the gene matches: 5. In germline, CDR1 is MNHNS, CDR2 SASEGT. CDR3 nucleotides: TGTGCCAGCAGTGAAAAGACAGGGCTAAACTATGGCTACACCTTC. Protein: CASSEKTGLNYGYTF.

The count of this clone is one. This chain joins TRBV30 and TRBJ2-7; TRBD2 might be the D (6 bases). Looked up from germline, CDR1 is GTSNPN and CDR2 is SVGIG (reference sequence). The CDR3 covers 15 residues. V was clipped by 0 bases and J by 0 bases, with 12 bases between them. CDR3: CAWSVRDLSSYEQYF. The CDR3 nucleotides are TGTGCCTGGAGTGTACGGGACTTGAGCTCCTACGAGCAGTACTTC.